This T cell receptor beta chain emerged from a study of blood T cell repertoires in COVID-19. The CDR3 is made up of 15 amino acids. CDR1 and CDR2 (germline): LNHDA, SQIVND (reference sequence). V was clipped by 5 bases and J by 12 bases; unmatched bases: 13. As processed by the authors: Cell counts per sample came from amplifying reference gene primers. Clones were read by immunoSEQ multiplex PCR, and TCRdb kept only the in-frame ones, dropping some. The DNA gave D and trimming, while V, J and clone size come from that table. This table holds roughly 200,000 clones, 83% found once. Participant ages covered about 18 to 90 years across 24 US areas. Participants reported their clinical history, and cohort assignment relied on those reports. Up to 2 weeks before entering the study, exposed participants had met a COVID-19 case.

The rearrangement joins TRBV19 to TRBJ1-4; 9 nucleotides align to TRBD1. Sequencing input: PBMCs or T cells enriched from blood (not recorded which). The sequence came from a woman aged 50 to 65 who had been exposed to COVID-19. The CDR3, as DNA: TGTGCCAGTAGTGTTTCGGGACAGGGCCAGGCGGAACTGTTTTTT. Amino acids: CASSVSGQGQAELFF.